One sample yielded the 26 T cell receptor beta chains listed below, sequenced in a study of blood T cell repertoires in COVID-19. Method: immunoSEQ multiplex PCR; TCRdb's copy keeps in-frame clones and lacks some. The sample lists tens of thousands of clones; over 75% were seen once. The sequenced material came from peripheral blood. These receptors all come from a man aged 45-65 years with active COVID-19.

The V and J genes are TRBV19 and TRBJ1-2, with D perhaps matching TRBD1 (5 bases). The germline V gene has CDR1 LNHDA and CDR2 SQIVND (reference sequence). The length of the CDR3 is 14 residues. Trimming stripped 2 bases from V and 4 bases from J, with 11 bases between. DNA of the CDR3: TGTGCCAGTAGTATACAGGGAGGGTCCTATGGCTACACCTTC. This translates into CASSIQGGSYGYTF. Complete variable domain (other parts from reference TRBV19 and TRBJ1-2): DGGITQSPKYLFRKEGQNVTLSCEQNLNHDAMYWYRQDPGQGLRLIYYSQIVNDFQKGDIAEGYSVSREKKESFPLTVTSAQKNPTAFYLCASSIQGGSYGYTFGSGTRLTVV.

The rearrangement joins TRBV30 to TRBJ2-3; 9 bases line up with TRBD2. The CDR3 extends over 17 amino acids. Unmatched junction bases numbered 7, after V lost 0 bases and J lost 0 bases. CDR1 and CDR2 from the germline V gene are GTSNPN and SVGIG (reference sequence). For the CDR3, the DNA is TGTGCCTGGAGTGTTTCTCTAGCGGGGATTAGCACAGATACGCAGTATTTT. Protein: CAWSVSLAGISTDTQYF.

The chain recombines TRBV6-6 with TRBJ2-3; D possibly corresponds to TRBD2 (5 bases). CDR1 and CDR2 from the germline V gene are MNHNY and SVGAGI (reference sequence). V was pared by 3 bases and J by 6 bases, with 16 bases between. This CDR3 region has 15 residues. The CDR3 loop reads CASSYPDGVRDTQYF. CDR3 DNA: TGTGCCAGCAGTTATCCGGACGGGGTTAGGGATACGCAGTATTTT.

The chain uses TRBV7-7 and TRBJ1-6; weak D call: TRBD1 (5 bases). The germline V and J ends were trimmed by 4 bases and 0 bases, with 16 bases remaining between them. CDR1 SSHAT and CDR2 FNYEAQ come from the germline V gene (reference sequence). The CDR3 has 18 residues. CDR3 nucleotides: TGTGCCAGCAGCTCGCCCACTACAGGATTCTCCTATAATTCACCCCTCCACTTT. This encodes CASSSPTTGFSYNSPLHF.

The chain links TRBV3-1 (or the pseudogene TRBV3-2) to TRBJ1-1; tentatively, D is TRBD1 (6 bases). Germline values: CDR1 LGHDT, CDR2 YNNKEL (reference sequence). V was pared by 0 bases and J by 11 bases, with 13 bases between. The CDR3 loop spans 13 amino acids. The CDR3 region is CASSQERFRGAFF. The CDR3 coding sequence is TGTGCCAGCAGCCAAGAACGTTTTAGGGGGGCTTTCTTT.

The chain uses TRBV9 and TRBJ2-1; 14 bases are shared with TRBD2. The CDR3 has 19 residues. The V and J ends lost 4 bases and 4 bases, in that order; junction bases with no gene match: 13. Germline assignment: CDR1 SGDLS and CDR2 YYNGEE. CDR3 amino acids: CASSIRGTSGSGLYNEQFF. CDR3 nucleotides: TGTGCCAGCAGCATCCGGGGGACTAGCGGGAGTGGGCTGTACAATGAGCAGTTCTTC. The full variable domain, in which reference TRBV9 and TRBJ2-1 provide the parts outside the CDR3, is DSGVTQTPKHLITATGQRVTLRCSPRSGDLSVYWYQQSLDQGLQFLIQYYNGEERAKGNILERFSAQQFPDLHSELNLSSLELGDSALYFCASSIRGTSGSGLYNEQFFGPGTRLTVL.

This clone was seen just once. The CDR3: CASSSGIRDIQYF. DNA of the CDR3: TGTGCCAGCAGCTCCGGGATAAGGGACATTCAGTACTTC. The V gene is TRBV5-6, the J gene TRBJ2-4; D might be TRBD2 (5 bases). Between the trimmed V and J ends, which lost 3 bases and 8 bases, there was a span of 12 bases. CDR1 is SGHDT and CDR2 is YYEEEE in the germline V gene. The CDR3 runs 13 residues.

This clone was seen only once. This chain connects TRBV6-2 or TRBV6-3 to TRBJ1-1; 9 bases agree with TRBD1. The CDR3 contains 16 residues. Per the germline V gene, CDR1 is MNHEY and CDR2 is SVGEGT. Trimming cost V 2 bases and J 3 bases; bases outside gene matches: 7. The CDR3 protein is CASSYTGGAGYTEAFF. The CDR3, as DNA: TGTGCCAGCAGTTACACAGGGGGCGCTGGGTACACTGAAGCTTTCTTT.

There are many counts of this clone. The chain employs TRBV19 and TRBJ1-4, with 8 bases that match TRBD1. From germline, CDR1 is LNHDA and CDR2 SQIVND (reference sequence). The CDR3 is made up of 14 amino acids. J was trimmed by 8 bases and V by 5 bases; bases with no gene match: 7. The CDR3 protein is CASSRQGLREKLFF. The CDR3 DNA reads TGTGCCAGTAGTCGACAGGGGCTAAGGGAAAAACTGTTTTTT.

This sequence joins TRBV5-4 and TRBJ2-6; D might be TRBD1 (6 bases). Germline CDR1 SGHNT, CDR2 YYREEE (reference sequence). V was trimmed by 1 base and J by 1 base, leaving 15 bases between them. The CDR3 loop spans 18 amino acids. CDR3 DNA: TGTGCCAGCAGCTTGATGGGGGCACCTCCTTCTGGGGCCAACGTCCTGACTTTC. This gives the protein CASSLMGAPPSGANVLTF.

The CDR3 here is CASSVELNTEAFF. The CDR3 DNA is TGTGCCAGCAGCGTAGAGCTTAACACTGAAGCTTTCTTT. The rearrangement uses TRBV9 and TRBJ1-1; D ambiguous. The CDR3 extends over 13 amino acids. CDR1 and CDR2 (germline): SGDLS, YYNGEE. V was trimmed by 0 bases and J by 2 bases, leaving 5 bases between them.

CDR3 residues: CASSLRQAIQPQHF. The CDR3, as DNA: TGTGCCAGCAGCTTACGGCAGGCAATCCAGCCCCAGCATTTT. J is TRBJ1-5 and V is TRBV7-2, with no clear D. The CDR3 is made up of 14 amino acids. The germline gives CDR1 SGHTA, CDR2 FQGNSA. Trimming pared 2 bases from V and 7 bases from J, leaving 12 bases between.

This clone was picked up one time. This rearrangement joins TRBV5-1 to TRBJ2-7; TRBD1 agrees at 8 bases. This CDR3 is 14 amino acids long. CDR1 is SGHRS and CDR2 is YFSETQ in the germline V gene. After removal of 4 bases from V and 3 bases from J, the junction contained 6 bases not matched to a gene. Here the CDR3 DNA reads TGCGCCAGCAGCCTACAGGGGGAATTCTACGAGCAGTACTTC. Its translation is CASSLQGEFYEQYF.

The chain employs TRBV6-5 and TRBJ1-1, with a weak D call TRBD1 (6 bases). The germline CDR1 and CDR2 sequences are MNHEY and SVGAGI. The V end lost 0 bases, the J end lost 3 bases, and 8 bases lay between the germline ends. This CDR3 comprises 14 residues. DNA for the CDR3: TGTGCCAGCAGTTACTCAGGGGGGGACACTGAAGCTTTCTTT. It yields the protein CASSYSGGDTEAFF.

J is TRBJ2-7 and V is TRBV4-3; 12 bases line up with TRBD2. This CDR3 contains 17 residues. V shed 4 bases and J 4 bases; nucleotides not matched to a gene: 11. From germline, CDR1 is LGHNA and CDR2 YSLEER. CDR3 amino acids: CASSRGTLAGGPYEQYF. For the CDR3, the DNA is TGCGCCAGCAGCCGCGGAACCCTAGCGGGAGGGCCATACGAGCAGTACTTC.

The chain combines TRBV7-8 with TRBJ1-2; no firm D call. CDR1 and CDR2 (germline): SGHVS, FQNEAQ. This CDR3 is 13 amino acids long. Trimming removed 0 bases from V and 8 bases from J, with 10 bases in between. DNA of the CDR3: TGTGCCAGCAGCTTAGCGCTAGCAGACGGCTACACCTTC. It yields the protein CASSLALADGYTF.

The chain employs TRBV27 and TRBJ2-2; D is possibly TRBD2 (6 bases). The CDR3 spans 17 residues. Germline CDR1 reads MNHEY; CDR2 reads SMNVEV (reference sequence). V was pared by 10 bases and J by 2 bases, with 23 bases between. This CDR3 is CATRGVAQGLNTGELFF. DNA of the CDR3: TGTGCCACCAGAGGGGTTGCCCAGGGACTTAACACCGGGGAGCTGTTTTTT.

For the CDR3, the DNA is TGTGCCAGCAGCCAAGCCCCAGGTACTAGCTCTGGGGCCAACGTCCTGACTTTC. Its translation is CASSQAPGTSSGANVLTF. The chain combines TRBV3-1 (or the pseudogene TRBV3-2) with TRBJ2-6; TRBD2 might be the D (5 bases). CDR3 length: 18 residues. V lost 1 base and J 0 bases, leaving 13 bases between the germline ends. The germline CDR1 and CDR2 sequences are LGHDT and YNNKEL (reference sequence).

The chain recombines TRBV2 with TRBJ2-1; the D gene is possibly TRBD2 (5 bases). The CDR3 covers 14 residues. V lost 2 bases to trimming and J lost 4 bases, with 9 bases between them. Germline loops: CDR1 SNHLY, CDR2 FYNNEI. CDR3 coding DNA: TGTGCCAGCAGTGAAATCTCGGGGTACAATGAGCAGTTCTTC. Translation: CASSEISGYNEQFF.

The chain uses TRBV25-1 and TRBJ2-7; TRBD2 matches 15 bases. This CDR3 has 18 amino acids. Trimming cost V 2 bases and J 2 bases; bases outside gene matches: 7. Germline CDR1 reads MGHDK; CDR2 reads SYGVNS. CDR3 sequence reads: CASSEARTSGGAPYEQYF. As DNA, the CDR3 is TGTGCCAGCAGTGAAGCCCGGACTAGCGGGGGGGCCCCCTACGAGCAGTACTTC.

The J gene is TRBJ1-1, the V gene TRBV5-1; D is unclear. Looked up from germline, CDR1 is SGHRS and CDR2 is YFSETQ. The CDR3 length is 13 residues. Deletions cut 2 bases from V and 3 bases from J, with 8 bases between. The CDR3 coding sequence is TGCGCCAGCAGCTTCCGGAGGGACACTGAAGCTTTCTTT. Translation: CASSFRRDTEAFF. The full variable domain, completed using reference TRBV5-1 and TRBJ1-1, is KAGVTQTPRYLIKTRGQQVTLSCSPISGHRSVSWYQQTPGQGLQFLFEYFSETQRNKGNFPGRFSGRQFSNSRSEMNVSTLELGDSALYLCASSFRRDTEAFFGQGTRLTVV.

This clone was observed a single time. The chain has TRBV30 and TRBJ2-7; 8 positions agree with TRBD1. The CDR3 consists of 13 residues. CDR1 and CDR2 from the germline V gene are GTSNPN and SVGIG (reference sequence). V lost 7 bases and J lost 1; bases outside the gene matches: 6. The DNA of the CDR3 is TGTGCCTTTGAGACAGGGGTTTCCTACGAGCAGTACTTC. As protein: CAFETGVSYEQYF. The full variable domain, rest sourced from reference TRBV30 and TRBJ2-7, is SQTIHQWPATLVQPVGSPLSLECTVEGTSNPNLYWYRQAAGRGLQLLFYSVGIGQISSEVPQNLSASRPQDRQFILSSKKLLLSDSGFYLCAFETGVSYEQYFGPGTRLTVT.

CDR3 amino acids: CATSSLAGEQFF. CDR3 nucleotides: TGTGCCACCAGCAGTCTCGCAGGTGAGCAGTTCTTC. The genes are TRBV15 and TRBJ2-1, with D uncertain. The V gene's germline CDR1 is LNHNV and CDR2 YYDKDF (reference sequence). The CDR3 runs to 12 residues. The V end lost 3 bases, the J end lost 9 bases, and 9 bases lay between the germline ends.

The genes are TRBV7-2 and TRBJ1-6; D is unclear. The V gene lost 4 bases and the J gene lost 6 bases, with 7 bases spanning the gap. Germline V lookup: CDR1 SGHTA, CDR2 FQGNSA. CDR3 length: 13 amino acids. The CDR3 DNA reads TGTGCCAGCAGCTCCCTACTTAATTCACCCCTCCACTTT. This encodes CASSSLLNSPLHF.

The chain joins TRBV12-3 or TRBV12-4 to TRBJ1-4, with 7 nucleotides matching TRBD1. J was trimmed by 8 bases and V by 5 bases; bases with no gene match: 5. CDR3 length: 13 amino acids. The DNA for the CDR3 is TGTGCCAGCAGTACAGGGGTAGGAGAAAAACTGTTTTTT. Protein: CASSTGVGEKLFF.

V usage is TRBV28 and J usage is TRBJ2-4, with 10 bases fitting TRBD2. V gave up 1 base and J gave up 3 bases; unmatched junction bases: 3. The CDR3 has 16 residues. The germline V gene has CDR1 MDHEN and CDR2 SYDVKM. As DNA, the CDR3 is TGTGCCAGCAGTTTATCAGCGGGAGGGAGCAAAAACATTCAGTACTTC. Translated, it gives CASSLSAGGSKNIQYF.